These 15 T cell receptor beta chains came from one sample sequenced in a study of blood T cells in healthy people across ages. Together with a sample-barcoded 5' primer, a J-beta primer mix was included in a second PCR lasting about 6 to 11 cycles. Via MiXCR, TCRdb re-called the 5' RACE reads, giving one row per CDR3 protein. Of 1.5 million to 2 million distinct CDR3 sequences in the sample, roughly 30% were seen once. Sequencing input: blood. These receptor sequences come from a woman between 25 and 40 years old in good health.

The rearrangement links TRBV20-1 to TRBJ2-1, with D unclear. Germline lookup yields CDR1 DFQATT and CDR2 SNEGSKA (reference sequence). V gave up 6 bases and J gave up 5 bases, with 14 bases separating them. CDR3 size: 13 residues. The CDR3 is CSARWAFHNEQFF. In nucleotides, the CDR3 is TGCAGTGCCCGGTGGGCGTTTCACAATGAGCAGTTCTTC.

V and J are TRBV6-5 and TRBJ1-1, with D possibly matching TRBD1 (5 bases). The length of the CDR3 is 16 residues. V was pared by 2 bases and J by 1 base, with 14 bases between. The germline CDR1 and CDR2 sequences are MNHEY and SVGAGI. In DNA, the CDR3 is TGTGCCAGCAGTTACACGTTAGGGGCCTCGAACACTGAAGCTTTCTTT. It translates to CASSYTLGASNTEAFF.

Remarks on this clonotype: It may be a read error: a sequence one base away is much more abundant. The chain's CDR3 is CASSLDDHNEQFF. CDR3 sequence (DNA): TGTGCCAGCAGTTTAGACGACCACAATGAGCAGTTCTTC. The rearrangement links TRBV12-3 or TRBV12-4 to TRBJ2-1, with unresolved D. The CDR3 is made up of 13 amino acids. The V and J ends lost 1 base and 5 bases respectively, with 6 bases between them.

This clonotype was detected only a few times. The CDR3 region is CASSLWGNSDSPLHF. CDR3 coding DNA: TGTGCCAGCAGCTTATGGGGCAATTCGGATTCACCCCTCCACTTT. The V gene is TRBV11-1, the J gene TRBJ1-6; tentatively, D is TRBD1 (5 bases). V lost 2 bases, J lost 8 bases, and 13 bases lay in between. The CDR3 is 15 amino acids. CDR1 and CDR2 from the germline V gene are SGHAT and FQDESV (reference sequence).

In its sample, this clonotype was seen a few times. CDR3: CASSESGFFASGRTDTQYF. CDR3 DNA: TGTGCCAGCAGTGAAAGTGGTTTTTTTGCTAGCGGGAGAACAGATACGCAGTATTTT. The chain employs TRBV25-1 and TRBJ2-3, with TRBD2 identical over 10 bases. The V gene end was trimmed by 2 bases and the J gene end by 3 bases; junction bases not matched to a gene: 14. Germline V gives CDR1 MGHDK, CDR2 SYGVNS. This CDR3 is 19 amino acids long.

This clonotype was observed a handful of times. The rearrangement uses TRBV12-3 or TRBV12-4 and TRBJ1-5; D gene unclear. Between the trimmed V and J ends, which lost 5 bases and 1 base, there was a span of 15 bases. The CDR3 is 16 amino acids. The CDR3 sequence: CASSTRGQVSNQPQHF. Written as DNA, the CDR3 is TGTGCCAGCAGTACCCGGGGTCAGGTGAGCAATCAGCCCCAGCATTTT.

In regard to this clonotype: Possible read error: a much larger clone is one base away. This chain connects TRBV12-3 or TRBV12-4 to TRBJ2-5, with D possibly TRBD1 on 6 matching bases. The CDR3 contains 13 residues. The V end lost 2 bases, the J end lost 3 bases, and 7 bases lay between the germline ends. In DNA form, the CDR3 reads TGTGCCAGCAGTTTAAGGGGGAAAGAGACCCAGTACTTC. Protein: CASSLRGKETQYF.

In its sample, this clonotype was seen many times. This chain links TRBV5-1 with TRBJ2-4; 8 nucleotides match TRBD1. The germline V gene has CDR1 SGHRS and CDR2 YFSETQ. The V segment lost 4 bases and the J segment 8 bases; nucleotides outside the gene matches: 8. The CDR3 has 14 amino acids. This CDR3 reads CASSQGTGLDIQYF. The CDR3 DNA is TGCGCCAGCAGCCAGGGGACAGGATTGGACATTCAGTACTTC.

This clonotype was seen a few times. J is TRBJ1-1 and V is TRBV7-2; 12 bases are shared with TRBD1. Germline V CDR1 and CDR2: SGHTA, FQGNSA. CDR3 length: 13 residues. V was clipped by 11 bases and J by 5 bases; unmatched bases: 6. This CDR3 reads CAGGGQGATEAFF. The CDR3 nucleotides read TGTGCCGGGGGGGGACAGGGGGCGACTGAAGCTTTCTTT.

The chain employs TRBV5-1 and TRBJ2-7; D possibly corresponds to TRBD2 (6 bases). Per the germline V gene, CDR1 is SGHRS and CDR2 is YFSETQ. The CDR3 spans 15 residues. V gave up 4 bases and J gave up 2 bases, with 16 bases separating them. The CDR3 DNA reads as TGCGCCAGCAGCACAAATAGCGGAGCTCCCTACGAGCAGTACTTC. This gives the protein CASSTNSGAPYEQYF.

The rearrangement joins TRBV18 to TRBJ1-2; TRBD1 matches at 12 bases. J lost 7 bases, V lost 3 bases, and 6 bases had no gene match. The CDR3 contains 15 residues. CDR1 is KGHSH and CDR2 is LQKENI in the germline V gene. The chain's CDR3 is CASSPAGQGAGGYTF. The CDR3 DNA reads TGTGCCAGCTCACCCGCGGGACAGGGGGCAGGTGGCTACACCTTC. Drawing the rest from reference TRBV18 and TRBJ1-2, the complete variable domain is NAGVMQNPRHLVRRRGQEARLRCSPMKGHSHVYWYRQLPEEGLKFMVYLQKENIIDESGMPKERFSAEFPKEGPSILRIQQVVRGDSAAYFCASSPAGQGAGGYTFGSGTRLTVV.

This clonotype showed up just a few times. Since a much larger clone is just one base distant, this may be a read error. This sequence joins TRBV7-2 and TRBJ2-1, with no clear D. Gene TRBJ2-7 matches the end of the DNA better, so the J call may be wrong. The germline V gene encodes CDR1 SGHTA and CDR2 FQGNSA. The CDR3 is made up of 15 amino acids. Here the CDR3 DNA reads TGTGCCAGCAGCTTAGGTATCGGGTCCTACAATGAGCAGTACTTC. It yields the protein CASSLGIGSYNEQYF.

The chain links TRBV10-3 to TRBJ1-2; 7 bases map to TRBD1. Germline CDR1 reads ENHRY; CDR2 reads SYGVKD. The CDR3 loop spans 14 amino acids. With V trimmed by 3 bases and J by 6 bases, 7 bases remained unmatched. Here the CDR3 reads CAISDGTVRHGYTF. DNA of the CDR3: TGTGCCATCAGTGACGGGACAGTTCGACATGGCTACACCTTC.

The chain combines TRBV5-1 with TRBJ2-7; 9 bases match TRBD1. CDR3 length: 16 amino acids. From germline, CDR1 is SGHRS and CDR2 YFSETQ. With V trimmed by 4 bases and J by 3 bases, 11 bases remained unmatched. CDR3 DNA: TGCGCCAGCAGCCCACACACGGGACAGGGCTTCTACGAGCAGTACTTC. Translated: CASSPHTGQGFYEQYF.

This clonotype was seen only a few times. The chain carries TRBV4-1 and TRBJ2-4; D uncertain. Trimming removed 0 bases from V and 0 bases from J, with 15 bases in between. The germline V gene has CDR1 MGHRA and CDR2 YSYEKL. CDR3 length: 18 residues. The CDR3 sequence is CASSQEVVGNVAKNIQYF. CDR3 sequence (DNA): TGCGCCAGCAGCCAAGAAGTAGTAGGGAACGTAGCCAAAAACATTCAGTACTTC.